This TCR beta chain was recovered during a study of T cells in Graves' hyperthyroidism and ophthalmopathy. Overall study results and limits: Within blood appeared most thyroid clonotypes that had expanded above 0.001.

Amplification of TCR beta CDR3 regions was performed using RNA transcripts as template. The HTBI primer set was used in a first-round RT-PCR of the TCR CDR3. TCRdb recomputed calls from the multiplex PCR reads with MiXCR, one row per CDR3 protein. The table has some 490,000 distinct CDR3 sequences, less than 25% seen once. This clonotype was observed a handful of times. The antigen remains undetermined. Clinicians diagnosed patients from clinical symptoms, serum thyroxine and TRAb, thyroid ultrasound and orbital computed tomography. Germline values: CDR1 LGHDT, CDR2 YNNKEL (reference sequence). Germline trimming cut 4 bases from V and 6 bases from J; bases unmatched to any gene: 6. CDR3 length: 13 amino acids.

The chain uses TRBV3-1 and TRBJ2-7; 7 nucleotides line up with TRBD2. The receptor was isolated from an older woman with Graves' ophthalmopathy. The sequencing input was blood. CDR3 nucleotide sequence: TGTGCCAGCAGCCTCAAGACTAGCTTCGAGCAGTACTTC. Translating gives CASSLKTSFEQYF.